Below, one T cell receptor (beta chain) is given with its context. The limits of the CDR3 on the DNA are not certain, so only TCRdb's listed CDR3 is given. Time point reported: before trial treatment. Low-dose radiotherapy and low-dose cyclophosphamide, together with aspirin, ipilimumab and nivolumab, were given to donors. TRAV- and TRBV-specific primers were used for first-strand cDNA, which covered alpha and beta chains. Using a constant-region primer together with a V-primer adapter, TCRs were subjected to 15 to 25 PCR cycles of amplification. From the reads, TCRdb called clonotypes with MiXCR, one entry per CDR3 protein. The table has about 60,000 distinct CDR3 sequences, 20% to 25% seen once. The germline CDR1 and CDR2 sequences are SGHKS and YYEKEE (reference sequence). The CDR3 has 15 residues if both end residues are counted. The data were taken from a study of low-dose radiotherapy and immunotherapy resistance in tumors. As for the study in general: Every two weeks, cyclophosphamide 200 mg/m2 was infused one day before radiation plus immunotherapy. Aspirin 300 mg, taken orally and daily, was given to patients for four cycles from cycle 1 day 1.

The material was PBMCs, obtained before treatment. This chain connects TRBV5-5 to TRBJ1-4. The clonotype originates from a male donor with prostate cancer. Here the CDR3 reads CASTLRREGEKLFFF.